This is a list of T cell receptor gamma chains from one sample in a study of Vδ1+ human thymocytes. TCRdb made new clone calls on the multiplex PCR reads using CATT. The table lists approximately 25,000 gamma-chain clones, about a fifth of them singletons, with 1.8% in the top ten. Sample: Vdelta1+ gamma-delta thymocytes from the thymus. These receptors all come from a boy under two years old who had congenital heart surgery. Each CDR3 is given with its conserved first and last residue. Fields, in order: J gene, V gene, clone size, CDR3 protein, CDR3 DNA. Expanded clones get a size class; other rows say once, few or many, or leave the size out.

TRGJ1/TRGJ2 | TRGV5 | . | CATWDRGARVKKLF | TGTGCCACCTGGGACAGAGGGGCCAGGGTAAAGAAACTCTTT
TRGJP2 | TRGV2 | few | CATWDGPDWIKTF | TGTGCCACCTGGGACGGCCCTGATTGGATCAAGACGTTT
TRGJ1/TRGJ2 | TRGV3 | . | CATWDRYGGYKKLF | TGTGCCACCTGGGACAGGTACGGGGGTTATAAGAAACTCTTT
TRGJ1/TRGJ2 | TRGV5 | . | CATWELGYKKLF | TGTGCCACCTGGGAGTTAGGTTATAAGAAACTCTTT
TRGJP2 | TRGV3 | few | CATWDRRSSSDWIKTF | TGTGCCACCTGGGACAGGCGTTCGAGTAGTGATTGGATCAAGACGTTT
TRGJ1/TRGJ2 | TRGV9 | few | CALWEVDYLKKLF | TGTGCCTTGTGGGAGGTAGATTACCTTAAGAAACTCTTT
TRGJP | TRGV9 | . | CALWAGALGKKIKVF | TGTGCCTTGTGGGCGGGAGCGTTGGGCAAAAAAATCAAGGTATTT
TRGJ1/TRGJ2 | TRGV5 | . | CATWDRPRDKKLF | TGTGCCACCTGGGACAGGCCGCGGGATAAGAAACTCTTT
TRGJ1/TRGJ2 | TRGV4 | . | CATWDLTNYYKKLF | TGTGCCACCTGGGACCTCACGAATTATTATAAGAAACTCTTT
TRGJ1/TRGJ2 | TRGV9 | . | CALWEPAYYKKLF | TGTGCCTTGTGGGAGCCGGCTTATTATAAGAAACTCTTT
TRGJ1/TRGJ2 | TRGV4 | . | CATWDGPIYYKKLF | TGTGCCACCTGGGATGGGCCCATTTATTATAAGAAACTCTTT
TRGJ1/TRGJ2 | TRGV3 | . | CATWDNVYYKKLF | TGTGCCACCTGGGACAACGTTTATTATAAGAAACTCTTT
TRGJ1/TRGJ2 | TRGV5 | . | CATWDNTNIYYKKLF | TGTGCCACCTGGGACAATACGAACATCTATTATAAGAAACTCTTT
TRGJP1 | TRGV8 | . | CATWDNIGTGWFKIF | TGTGCCACCTGGGATAATATCGGCACTGGTTGGTTCAAGATATTT
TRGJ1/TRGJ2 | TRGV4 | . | CATWDEGYYKKLF | TGTGCCACCTGGGATGAGGGTTATTATAAGAAACTCTTT
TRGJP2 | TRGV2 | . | CATWDVRDWIKTF | TGTGCCACCTGGGACGTGAGGGATTGGATCAAGACGTTT
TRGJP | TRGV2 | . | CATWDGLGRLGKKIKVF | TGTGCCACCTGGGACGGGCTCGGGAGGTTGGGCAAAAAAATCAAGGTATTT
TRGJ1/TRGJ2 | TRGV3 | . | CATWDSLNYYKKLF | TGTGCCACCTGGGACAGTTTAAATTATTATAAGAAACTCTTT
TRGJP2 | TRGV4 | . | CATWDGRRDWIKTF | TGTGCCACCTGGGATGGCCGCAGAGATTGGATCAAGACGTTT
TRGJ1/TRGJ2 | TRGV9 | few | CALWEVRNYYKKLF | TGTGCCTTGTGGGAGGTTAGGAATTATTATAAGAAACTCTTT
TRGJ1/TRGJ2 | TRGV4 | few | CATWDGPTNKKLF | TGTGCCACCTGGGATGGGCCTACTAATAAGAAACTCTTT
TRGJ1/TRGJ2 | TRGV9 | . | CALWEDFYYKKLF | TGTGCCTTGTGGGAGGATTTTTATTATAAGAAACTCTTT
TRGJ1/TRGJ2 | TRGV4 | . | CATWDGRICKKLF | TGTGCCACCTGGGATGGGCGGATTTGTAAGAAACTCTTT
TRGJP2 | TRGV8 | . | CATWGRGGDWIKTF | TGTGCCACCTGGGGCCGAGGAGGTGATTGGATCAAGACGTTT
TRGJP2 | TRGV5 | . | CATWAHSSDWIKTF | TGTGCCACCTGGGCACATAGTAGTGATTGGATCAAGACGTTT
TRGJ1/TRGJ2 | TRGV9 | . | CALWEGDTPYYKKLF | TGTGCCTTGTGGGAGGGCGATACCCCTTATTATAAGAAACTCTTT
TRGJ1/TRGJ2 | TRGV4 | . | CATWDASKKLF | TGTGCCACCTGGGATGCCAGTAAGAAACTCTTT
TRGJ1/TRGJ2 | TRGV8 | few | CATWDPPRNGYKKLF | TGTGCCACCTGGGATCCTCCCCGAAACGGATATAAGAAACTCTTT
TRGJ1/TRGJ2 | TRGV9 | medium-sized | CALWEVRDYKKLF | TGTGCCTTGTGGGAGGTGCGGGATTATAAGAAACTCTTT
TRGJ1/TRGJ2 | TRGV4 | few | CATWPNYYKKLF | TGTGCCACCTGGCCTAATTATTATAAGAAACTCTTT
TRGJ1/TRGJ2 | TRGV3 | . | CATWDRTPDYYKKLF | TGTGCCACCTGGGACAGAACCCCTGATTATTATAAGAAACTCTTT
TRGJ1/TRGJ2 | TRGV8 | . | CATWCFDKKLF | TGTGCCACCTGGTGTTTCGATAAGAAACTCTTT
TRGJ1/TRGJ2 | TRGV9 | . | CALWEVLHLYYKKLF | TGTGCCTTGTGGGAGGTGCTCCACCTTTATTATAAGAAACTCTTT
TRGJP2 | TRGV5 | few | CATWDRLTGPTGSSDWIKTF | TGTGCCACCTGGGACAGGCTGACCGGCCCCACCGGCAGTAGTGATTGGATCAAGACGTTT
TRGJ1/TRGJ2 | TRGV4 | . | CATWDGPRVYKKLF | TGTGCCACCTGGGATGGGCCTCGGGTTTATAAGAAACTCTTT
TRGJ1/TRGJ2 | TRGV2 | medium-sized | CATWDGLGYKKLF | TGTGCCACCTGGGACGGGCTCGGTTATAAGAAACTCTTT
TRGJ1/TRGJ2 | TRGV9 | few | CALWEVPHAMNNWVLPNYHKKLF | TGTGCCTTGTGGGAGGTGCCTCACGCGATGAATAATTGGGTACTCCCAAATTATCATAAGAAACTCTTT
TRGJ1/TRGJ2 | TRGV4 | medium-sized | CATWDGPYYKKLF | TGTGCCACCTGGGATGGGCCGTATTATAAGAAACTCTTT
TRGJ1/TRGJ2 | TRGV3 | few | CATWDRSDYYKKLF | TGTGCCACCTGGGACAGGTCCGATTATTATAAGAAACTCTTT
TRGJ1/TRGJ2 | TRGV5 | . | CATWDIWPVYYKKLF | TGTGCCACCTGGGACATCTGGCCGGTTTATTATAAGAAACTCTTT
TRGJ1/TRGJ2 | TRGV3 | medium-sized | CATWDKHKKLF | TGTGCCACCTGGGACAAACATAAGAAACTCTTT
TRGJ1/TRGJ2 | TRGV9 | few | CALWEVRGHKKLF | TGTGCCTTGTGGGAGGTGCGTGGGCATAAGAAACTCTTT
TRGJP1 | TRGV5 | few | CATWVSTGWFKIF | TGTGCCACCTGGGTATCCACTGGTTGGTTCAAGATATTT
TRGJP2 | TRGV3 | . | CATWDRHRGDWIKTF | TGTGCCACCTGGGACAGGCATCGGGGTGATTGGATCAAGACGTTT
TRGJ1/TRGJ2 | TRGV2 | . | CATWVLELF | TGTGCCACCTGGGTCTTAGAGCTCTTT